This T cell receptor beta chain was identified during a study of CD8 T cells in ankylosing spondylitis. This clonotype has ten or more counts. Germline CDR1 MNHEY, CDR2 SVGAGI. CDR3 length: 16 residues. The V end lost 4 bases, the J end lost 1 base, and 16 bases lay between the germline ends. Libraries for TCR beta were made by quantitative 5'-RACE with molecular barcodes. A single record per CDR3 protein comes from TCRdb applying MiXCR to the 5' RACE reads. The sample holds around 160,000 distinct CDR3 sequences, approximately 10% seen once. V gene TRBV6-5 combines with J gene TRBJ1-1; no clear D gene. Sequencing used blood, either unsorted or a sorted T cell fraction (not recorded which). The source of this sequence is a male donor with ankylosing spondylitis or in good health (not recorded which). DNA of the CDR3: TGTGCCAGCAGTTCTCCACGCAGCCTGGGGAACACTGAAGCTTTCTTT. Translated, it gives CASSSPRSLGNTEAFF.